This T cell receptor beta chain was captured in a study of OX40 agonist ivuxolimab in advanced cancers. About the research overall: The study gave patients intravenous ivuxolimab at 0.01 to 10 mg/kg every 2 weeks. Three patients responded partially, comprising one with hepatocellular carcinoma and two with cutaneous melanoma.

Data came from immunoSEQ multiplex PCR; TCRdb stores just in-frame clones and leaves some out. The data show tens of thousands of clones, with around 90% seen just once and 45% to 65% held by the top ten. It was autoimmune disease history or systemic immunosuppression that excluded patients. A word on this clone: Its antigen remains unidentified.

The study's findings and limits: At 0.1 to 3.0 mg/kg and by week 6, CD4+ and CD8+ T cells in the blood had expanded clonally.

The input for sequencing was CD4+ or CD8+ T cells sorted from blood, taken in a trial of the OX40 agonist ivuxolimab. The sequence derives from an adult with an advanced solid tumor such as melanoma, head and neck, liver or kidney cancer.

This chain's CDR3 is CASSLGLQAGPDTQYF. In DNA form, the CDR3 reads TGTGCCAGCAGTTTAGGATTGCAGGCGGGGCCAGATACGCAGTATTTT. V and J are TRBV27 and TRBJ2-3; D might be TRBD2 (6 bases). The germline CDR1 and CDR2 sequences are MNHEY and SMNVEV (reference sequence). Trimming took off 2 bases at V and 4 bases at J, with 16 bases between the two ends. The CDR3 is made up of 16 amino acids.